Listed below are T cell receptor beta chains from one sample, sequenced in a study of high-grade serous ovarian cancer treatment subgroups. Sequencing used immunoSEQ multiplex PCR; TCRdb keeps in-frame clones, though not all of them. The table shows approximately 5,800 clones, with 60% to 75% occurring only once. The specimen sequenced was tumor tissue. These receptors were obtained from a human donor with high-grade serous ovarian cancer. CDR3s leave out the opening cysteine and the closing phenylalanine or tryptophan.

v_gene,j_gene,len,CDR3aa
TRBV15,TRBJ2-1,16,ATSSLMGYGGAYNEQF
TRBV5-1,TRBJ2-6,13,ASSLEGSGANVLT
TRBV7-2,TRBJ1-2,13,ASSPRDILGYGYT
TRBV6-1,TRBJ2-7,12,ASSEQVGPYEQY
TRBV18,TRBJ2-1,12,ASSEGWGSGEQF
TRBV7-2,TRBJ2-7,13,ASSLQTAVPAEQY
TRBV5-6,TRBJ1-2,12,ASSLWEASYGYT
TRBV7-2,TRBJ1-2,13,ASSRPLPTPYGYT
TRBV7-2,TRBJ2-7,13,ASSLGWTGEYEQY
TRBV7-8,TRBJ1-2,12,ASSLVGGPSGYT
TRBV4-3,TRBJ1-4,10,ASRDLNEKLF
TRBV28,TRBJ2-3,11,AVRDTRTDTQY
TRBV9,TRBJ2-7,12,ASSAQLGAYEQY
TRBV7-2,TRBJ1-1,10,ASSRTGTRAF
TRBV4-2,TRBJ2-2,13,ASSSSGFFTGELF
TRBV19,.,15,ASHSRGTGSRIYEQY
TRBV29-1,TRBJ2-7,10,SVDSAGPEQY
TRBV30,TRBJ1-1,13,AWGRAAVANTEAF
TRBV28,TRBJ1-2,12,ASSLPGVDYGYT
TRBV5-5,TRBJ1-4,12,ASSLGRLNEKLF
TRBV4-3,.,11,ASSHPPHHEQY
TRBV28,TRBJ2-7,14,ASTPPGQGSPYEQY